One T cell receptor beta chain is described in this entry. Its antigen is not known. The entry originates in a study of T-cell memory formation after mild COVID-19. Whole-study findings and limits: Clones which contracted sat mainly in CM and EM if CD4+, and in EMRA if CD8+. Contracting clones from day 15 to 85 showed balanced CD4/CD8; later expanders favored CD4+. In pre-infection memory, a portion of responding clones appeared, which suggested that cross-reactive memory joined.

Trimming shortened V by 6 bases and J by 10 bases, and 10 bases separated the two germline ends. Germline assignment: CDR1 SGHTA and CDR2 FQGNSA. The CDR3 contains 11 residues. cDNA libraries for TCR alpha and TCR beta, carrying sample barcodes and UMIs, came from 5'RACE with constant-segment primers. TCRdb fed the 5' RACE reads into MiXCR, producing one record per CDR3 protein. The table records about 350,000 distinct CDR3 sequences, roughly an eighth of them present only once. This TCR came from a man aged 18 to 30 who had mild COVID-19 (a few samples of this study predate the infection). Cell type and time point are not known. The genes are TRBV7-2 and TRBJ2-1, with D uncertain. Input material: PBMCs or a T cell subset sorted from them (not recorded which). DNA of the CDR3: TGTGCCAGCAGTGGGGTGGACGAGCAGTTCTTC. It codes for CASSGVDEQFF.